This T cell receptor (beta chain) derives from a study of regulatory T cells in long-lasting Graves disease. Overall study context: Those Graves' patients who were newly diagnosed had been on antithyroid drugs under 3 months.

Per the germline V gene, CDR1 is MGHRA and CDR2 is YSYEKL. The CDR3 runs 18 residues. TCR beta libraries were built with iRepertoire HTBI primers and Arm-PCR of CDR3 regions. MiXCR was run by TCRdb on the multiplex PCR reads, yielding one entry per CDR3 protein. The table includes over 500,000 distinct CDR3 sequences, about 16% detected once. Described time point: newly diagnosed GD, antithyroid drugs for less than 3 months. PBMCs provided the RNA from which the TCR library was made. The patients were drawn from one endocrinology department in Xi'an, China. On this clonotype: The junction departs from germline at one end; a sequencing error may be responsible.

Another study also made use of these data, one on T cells in Graves' hyperthyroidism and ophthalmopathy. That source adds: Diagnosing involved the use of clinical symptoms, serum thyroxine and TRAb, thyroid ultrasound and orbital computed tomography. The TCR CDR3 first-round RT-PCR relied on the HTBI primer set.

The TCR comes from a man between 18 and 29 years old with Graves disease. The chain employs TRBV4-1 and TRBJ2-3; the match to TRBD2 covers 9 bases. The specimen comprised peripheral blood mononuclear cells (PBMCs), sampled at new diagnosis, from a patient treated with antithyroid drugs. In DNA form, the CDR3 reads TGCGCCAGCGGCCAAGATGACGCCAGCGGGAGGACCACAGATACGCAGTATTTT. It encodes CASGQDDASGRTTDTQYF.